The entry below gives a single T cell receptor (beta chain) sequence along with its context. The antigen remains unidentified. CDR3 length equals 15 residues. The germline V gene has CDR1 MNHEY and CDR2 SVGAGI. Deletions cut 6 bases from V and 1 base from J, with 13 bases between. This sample is part of a study of T cell responses to AZD1222 COVID-19 vaccine. Study-wide points: A mostly white British donor set with more females was recruited, and clonal diversity was possibly underestimated.

The protocol was immunoSEQ multiplex PCR, while the TCRdb copy is restricted to in-frame clones and leaves out a portion. Of about 120,000 clones in the sample, around nine tenths were seen once. The rearrangement joins TRBV6-5 to TRBJ1-5; the D gene is possibly TRBD1 (6 bases). Sequencing used peripheral blood, obtained 28 days after the second dose of the MenACWY control vaccine. This receptor was identified in an adult who received the MenACWY meningococcal vaccine as a control. This CDR3 reads CASRAGHLSNQPQHF. Here the CDR3 DNA reads TGTGCCAGCAGGGCGGGACACCTAAGCAATCAGCCCCAGCATTTT.